The 24 T cell receptor beta chains listed next were all sequenced from one sample in a study of T cells in Graves' hyperthyroidism and ophthalmopathy. It was RNA transcripts that yielded the amplified TCR beta CDR3 regions. When the TCR CDR3 underwent first-round RT-PCR, the HTBI primer set was used. TCRdb itself ran the multiplex PCR reads through MiXCR, one entry per CDR3 protein. The sample includes hundreds of thousands of distinct CDR3 sequences, roughly 14% seen only once; the top ten take roughly an eighth. The sample comprised blood. These receptors were taken from a woman in her fifties or sixties with Graves' ophthalmopathy.

V gene TRBV6-2 or TRBV6-3 combines with J gene TRBJ2-2, with 8 positions matching TRBD2. Germline V lookup: CDR1 MNHEY, CDR2 SVGEGT. Trimming removed 0 bases from V and 8 bases from J; junction bases left unmatched: 23. The CDR3 runs to 21 residues. The DNA of the CDR3 is TGTGCCAGCAGTTACTCTACCCTCCCTCCCGGGGGGACTAGTTTTTCTGGGGAGCTGTTTTTT. This encodes CASSYSTLPPGGTSFSGELFF.

This clonotype occurred a few times. The V call is TRBV20-1, the J call TRBJ2-5, with D unresolved. The V and J ends lost 1 base and 5 bases respectively, with 11 bases between them. The CDR3 runs to 13 residues. Germline V gene sequence: CDR1 DFQATT, CDR2 SNEGSKA (reference sequence). For the CDR3, the DNA is TGCAGTGCTAGAGGTCTGGGATGGGAGACCCAGTACTTC. It specifies CSARGLGWETQYF.

V is TRBV19 and J is TRBJ1-5; the D gene is possibly TRBD1 (5 bases). The CDR3 is 15 amino acids. V lost 5 bases to trimming and J lost 2 bases, with 13 bases between them. Germline lookup yields CDR1 LNHDA and CDR2 SQIVND (reference sequence). CDR3 loop: CASSYIGGGNQPQHF. CDR3 DNA: TGTGCCAGTAGTTACATCGGGGGGGGCAATCAGCCCCAGCATTTT.

The chain combines TRBV2 with TRBJ2-6; a weak D match, TRBD1 (5 bases). The V end lost 0 bases, the J end lost 3 bases, and 12 bases lay between the germline ends. The germline V gene encodes CDR1 SNHLY and CDR2 FYNNEI. CDR3 length: 17 amino acids. CDR3 coding DNA: TGTGCCAGCAGTGAAGCCGGCAGGGTTTTTGGGGCCAACGTCCTGACTTTC. Protein: CASSEAGRVFGANVLTF.

This clonotype showed up many times. CDR3 in DNA: TGTGCCAGCAGTGAACCTGGGGGGACTAGCGGGGTCCTATCAGATACGCAGTATTTT. It encodes CASSEPGGTSGVLSDTQYF. V usage is TRBV2 and J usage is TRBJ2-3; 13 bases align to TRBD2. The V segment lost 2 bases and the J segment 4 bases; nucleotides outside the gene matches: 12. The CDR3 length is 19 residues. Per germline, CDR1 SNHLY and CDR2 FYNNEI.

As for this clonotype: A read error may explain this, as a much larger clone is one base away. V and J are TRBV20-1 and TRBJ2-7; 12 bases agree with TRBD2. Germline CDR1 is DFQATT and CDR2 is SNEGSKA (reference sequence). The CDR3 runs to 14 residues. V gave up 3 bases and J gave up 8 bases; unmatched junction bases: 8. CDR3 nucleotide sequence: TGCAGTGCTAGGGAGACTAGCGGGAGTGATCAGCAGTACTTC. Translation: CSARETSGSDQQYF.

Ten or more counts support this clonotype. The rearrangement uses TRBV20-1 and TRBJ2-5; TRBD2 is a possible D gene (5 bases). The CDR3 totals 16 residues. Germline V CDR1 and CDR2: DFQATT, SNEGSKA (reference sequence). V lost 6 bases, J lost 2 bases, and 22 bases lay in between. CDR3 bases: TGCAGTGCCCAACCTCGCGCGGTACTAGAACAAGAGACCCAGTACTTC. Its translation: CSAQPRAVLEQETQYF.

This clonotype was seen many times. The chain recombines TRBV10-3 with TRBJ1-1; 9 bases are shared with TRBD1. The CDR3 covers 15 residues. V shed 2 bases and J 2 bases; nucleotides not matched to a gene: 3. CDR1 and CDR2 from the germline V gene are ENHRY and SYGVKD. Written as DNA, the CDR3 is TGTGCCATCAGTGAGGACAGGGGGGTAAACACTGAAGCTTTCTTT. This gives the protein CAISEDRGVNTEAFF.

A few counts support this clonotype. V usage is TRBV29-1 and J usage is TRBJ2-7; 9 nucleotides match TRBD1. Trimming cost V 6 bases and J 5 bases; bases outside gene matches: 8. Germline V gene data show CDR1 as SQVTM and CDR2 as ANQGSEA. The CDR3 extends over 13 amino acids. The CDR3: CSVAGTGFHEQYF. The CDR3 bases are TGCAGCGTCGCCGGGACAGGGTTCCACGAGCAGTACTTC.

This clonotype was seen repeatedly, ten times or more. This chain connects TRBV7-2 to TRBJ2-1; 10 bases are shared with TRBD2. The V gene end was trimmed by 5 bases and the J gene end by 6 bases; junction bases not matched to a gene: 7. The CDR3 loop spans 15 amino acids. Germline V lookup: CDR1 SGHTA, CDR2 FQGNSA. CDR3 in amino acids: CASSLTGTSVNEQFF. The DNA of the CDR3 is TGTGCCAGCAGCCTCACCGGGACTAGCGTCAATGAGCAGTTCTTC.

This clonotype was seen at least ten times. This chain uses TRBV12-3 or TRBV12-4 with TRBJ1-4; 8 bases are a match to TRBD1. This CDR3 has 15 amino acids. V shed 1 base and J 7 bases; nucleotides not matched to a gene: 5. CDR3 DNA: TGTGCCAGCAGTTTAGGGACAGGGATCGGTGAAAAACTGTTTTTT. Protein: CASSLGTGIGEKLFF.

This clonotype was found a few times. The chain recombines TRBV6-5 with TRBJ1-1; unclear D gene. The germline V and J ends were trimmed by 2 bases and 10 bases, with 11 bases remaining between them. The CDR3 consists of 12 residues. Germline values: CDR1 MNHEY, CDR2 SVGAGI. CDR3 residues: CASSYPGDAAFF. CDR3 bases: TGTGCCAGCAGTTACCCAGGAGACGCAGCTTTCTTT.

This clonotype was counted many times. The chain carries TRBV7-8 and TRBJ2-5; 9 positions agree with TRBD2. The CDR3 length is 15 residues. V was pared by 2 bases and J by 5 bases, with 6 bases of the junction left unmatched. Germline V gene lookup returns CDR1 SGHVS and CDR2 FQNEAQ. The CDR3 sequence is CASSLLAGRWETQYF. CDR3 nucleotides: TGTGCCAGCAGCTTACTAGCGGGGAGATGGGAGACCCAGTACTTC.

This clonotype has only a few counts. The chain is built from TRBV4-1 and TRBJ2-4; 16 bases fit TRBD2. Germline values: CDR1 MGHRA, CDR2 YSYEKL. V gave up 4 bases and J gave up 1 base; unmatched junction bases: 1. This CDR3 is built from 17 residues. The CDR3 sequence is CASSPGLAGGAKNIQYF. CDR3 nucleotides: TGCGCCAGCAGCCCGGGACTAGCGGGAGGGGCCAAAAACATTCAGTACTTC.

Concerning this clonotype: Compared with germline, one end of the junction differs, possibly owing to a read error. The chain uses TRBV12-3 or TRBV12-4 and TRBJ1-1, with unresolved D. The CDR3 is 13 residues long. The CDR3 region has the DNA TGTGCCGGCAGTTTTCGTAAGGACACTGAAGCTTTCTTT. Its translation: CAGSFRKDTEAFF.

This clonotype was seen many times. The V gene is TRBV12-3 or TRBV12-4, the J gene TRBJ1-2; D uncertain. This CDR3 comprises 14 residues. Trimming removed 2 bases at V and 3 bases at J, with 10 bases between. The CDR3 region has the DNA TGTGCCAGCAGTTTATCGGGTTCCGACTATGGCTACACCTTC. It codes for CASSLSGSDYGYTF.

The chain combines TRBV7-6 with TRBJ2-7; D possibly corresponds to TRBD1 (6 bases). The V and J ends lost 5 bases and 8 bases respectively, with 19 bases between them. The CDR3 consists of 14 residues. Germline values: CDR1 SGHVS, CDR2 FNYEAQ. The CDR3 sequence: CASSHGRGPLKQYF. The DNA of the CDR3 is TGTGCCAGCAGCCATGGCAGGGGCCCTTTGAAGCAGTACTTC.

About this clonotype: A clone one base away is much larger, so this may be a read error. The rearrangement joins TRBV7-9 to TRBJ1-1; D not resolved. Trimming shortened V by 8 bases and J by 3 bases, and 10 bases separated the two germline ends. Germline CDR1 and CDR2: SEHNR and FQNEAQ (reference sequence). This CDR3 has 12 residues. CDR3 in amino acids: CASGVMDTEAFF. The CDR3 bases are TGTGCCAGCGGGGTTATGGACACTGAAGCTTTCTTT.

This chain joins TRBV2 and TRBJ1-1, with TRBD1 matching 7 bases. Per germline, CDR1 SNHLY and CDR2 FYNNEI. Trimming removed 4 bases from V and 3 bases from J; junction bases left unmatched: 5. There are 14 residues in the CDR3. The DNA of the CDR3 is TGTGCCAGCAGTGGGACAGGTGGGGACACTGAAGCTTTCTTT. It encodes CASSGTGGDTEAFF.

Many counts were recorded for this clonotype. The J gene is TRBJ1-2, the V gene TRBV7-2, with D unclear. Germline V gene lookup returns CDR1 SGHTA and CDR2 FQGNSA. V lost 4 bases to trimming and J lost 4 bases, with 10 bases between them. CDR3 size: 13 residues. CDR3 bases: TGTGCCAGCAGCTCCCGCCCGAGCTATGGCTACACCTTC. It encodes CASSSRPSYGYTF.

This clonotype came up a few times. The chain couples TRBV9 to TRBJ1-1; 7 nucleotides match TRBD1. V was pared by 0 bases and J by 1 base, with 3 bases of the junction left unmatched. The length of the CDR3 is 15 residues. The germline CDR1 and CDR2 sequences are SGDLS and YYNGEE. The CDR3 is CASSVGSGGNTEAFF. The CDR3 DNA reads TGTGCCAGCAGCGTAGGGTCAGGGGGGAACACTGAAGCTTTCTTT. Using reference TRBV9 and TRBJ1-1 for the parts outside the CDR3, the full variable domain is DSGVTQTPKHLITATGQRVTLRCSPRSGDLSVYWYQQSLDQGLQFLIQYYNGEERAKGNILERFSAQQFPDLHSELNLSSLELGDSALYFCASSVGSGGNTEAFFGQGTRLTVV.

This clonotype was counted many times. The rearrangement uses TRBV19 and TRBJ1-1; the D gene is possibly TRBD1 (6 bases). Trimming took 5 bases from V and 5 from J, leaving 18 bases between them. The CDR3 has 15 residues. Germline loops: CDR1 LNHDA, CDR2 SQIVND (reference sequence). Here the CDR3 DNA reads TGTGCCAGTAGTGGGAAGAGTGGGGGCCAGACTGAAGCTTTCTTT. It codes for CASSGKSGGQTEAFF.

This clonotype was counted between two and nine times. The rearrangement links TRBV12-3 or TRBV12-4 to TRBJ1-4; 11 bases map to TRBD1. With 8 bases clipped from V and 8 bases from J, the junction kept 4 bases outside the gene matches. The CDR3 consists of 13 residues. Here the CDR3 DNA reads TGTGCCAGCGAGAGGACAGGGGGCGAAAAACTGTTTTTT. It encodes CASERTGGEKLFF.

This clonotype was seen repeatedly, ten times or more. The chain employs TRBV5-1 and TRBJ2-2; 7 bases agree with TRBD1. The germline V gene has CDR1 SGHRS and CDR2 YFSETQ. After removal of 2 bases from V and 1 base from J, the junction contained 2 bases not matched to a gene. The CDR3 has 15 amino acids. CDR3 nucleotide sequence: TGCGCCAGCAGCTTAGGGACAGTGAACACCGGGGAGCTGTTTTTT. This codes for CASSLGTVNTGELFF.